This T cell receptor (beta chain) emerged from a study of T cells expressing NK-cell markers. Study-level results: Similarly, these clonotypes led the CD3+CD56-NKG2C+ fraction as well in a handful of donors.

In germline, CDR1 is SEHNR, CDR2 FQNEAQ (reference sequence). The CDR3 covers 16 residues. With the 5' RACE reads reprocessed, TCRdb shows one record per CDR3 protein and no DNA. The sample totals over 150,000 distinct CDR3 sequences. As concerns this clonotype: Its target is unknown.

The chain carries TRBV7-9 and TRBJ2-1. The receptor's source is a woman aged 50 to 60 in good health. The sequenced sample was blood T cells: a sorted CD56 or NKG2C T cell subset, CD4+ or CD8+ T cells, or bulk PBMC T cells (not recorded which). CDR3 region: CASSLATKPSYNEQFF. Together with reference TRBV7-9 and TRBJ2-1, the CDR3 gives the full variable domain: DTGVSQNPRHKITKRGQNVTFRCDPISEHNRLYWYRQTLGQGPEFLTYFQNEAQLEKSRLLSDRFSAERPKGSFSTLEIQRTEQGDSAMYLCASSLATKPSYNEQFFGPGTRLTVL.